Shown below are 2 T cell receptor beta chains from a single sample sequenced in a study of shared clonotypes between healthy human individuals. Sequencing used immunoSEQ multiplex PCR; TCRdb keeps in-frame clones, though not all of them. This table has over 800,000 clones, 85% to 95% appearing once. Naive CD8 cells comprised CD45RO-negative, CCR7-positively selected cells, excluding terminally differentiated effector memory CD45RA+ cells. The sample comprised naive CD8+ T cells sorted from blood. The receptors shown here come from a man under 40 in good health.

The chain carries TRBV7-9 and TRBJ2-1; D might be TRBD2 (6 bases). The CDR3 sequence is 15 residues long. Trimming took 5 bases from V and 8 from J, leaving 19 bases between them. Germline assignment: CDR1 SEHNR and CDR2 FQNEAQ (reference sequence). The CDR3 protein is CASSDSGLLIDEQFF. As DNA, the CDR3 is TGTGCCAGCAGCGATTCGGGACTCCTCATCGATGAGCAGTTCTTC.

The chain has TRBV27 and TRBJ2-7; D is possibly TRBD2 (5 bases). V gave up 8 bases and J gave up 5 bases, with 10 bases separating them. From germline, CDR1 is MNHEY and CDR2 SMNVEV (reference sequence). The CDR3 is made up of 11 amino acids. The CDR3 is CASHRGNEQYF. The CDR3 bases are TGTGCCAGCCATCGAGGGAACGAGCAGTACTTC.